These 23 T cell receptor beta chains came from one sample sequenced in a study of beta chain features in type 1 diabetes. Study results and caveats: For Type 1 diabetes patients, all four CD4+ subsets carried TCRB CDR3s that were moderately but significantly shorter.

No antigen has been identified for these receptors. The isolated RNA, all of it, was reverse transcribed, so expressed TCRB transcripts were what got sequenced. Using immunoSEQ multiplex PCR, the repertoire was profiled, and TCRdb retains in-frame clones only, with some absent. The sample has a few hundred thousand clones, around an eighth seen once. Sequenced input: naive CD4+ T cells from blood. These receptors came from a man under 40 with type 1 diabetes.

The chain recombines TRBV5-4 with TRBJ1-1, with TRBD1 matching 10 bases. The V and J ends lost 3 bases and 3 bases, in that order; junction bases with no gene match: 5. Germline V gene data show CDR1 as SGHNT and CDR2 as YYREEE (reference sequence). This CDR3 region has 15 residues. Here the CDR3 DNA reads TGTGCCAGCAGCTCGGCCGACAGGGGGCACACTGAAGCTTTCTTT. Translation: CASSSADRGHTEAFF.

This chain links TRBV10-3 with TRBJ2-5, with TRBD1 as a possible D gene (6 bases). From germline, CDR1 is ENHRY and CDR2 SYGVKD. The length of the CDR3 is 14 residues. The V end lost 5 bases, the J end lost 1 base, and 11 bases lay between the germline ends. The CDR3 loop reads CAISPQGTQETQYF. The CDR3 DNA reads as TGTGCCATCAGTCCACAGGGCACCCAAGAGACCCAGTACTTC.

The chain has TRBV28 and TRBJ2-1, with 9 bases lining up with TRBD2. V gave up 1 base and J gave up 5 bases; unmatched junction bases: 9. CDR3 length: 17 amino acids. The germline V gene has CDR1 MDHEN and CDR2 SYDVKM. For the CDR3, the DNA is TGTGCCAGCAGTTTATCCCCGCCGGGACTAGCTAACAATGAGCAGTTCTTC. It specifies CASSLSPPGLANNEQFF. The full variable domain, completed using reference TRBV28 and TRBJ2-1, is DVKVTQSSRYLVKRTGEKVFLECVQDMDHENMFWYRQDPGLGLRLIYFSYDVKMKEKGDIPEGYSVSREKKERFSLILESASTNQTSMYLCASSLSPPGLANNEQFFGPGTRLTVL.

This clone was detected a few times. The CDR3 sequence is CASSLGARGELFF. CDR3 nucleotide sequence: TGTGCCAGCAGTTTGGGGGCGCGCGGGGAGCTGTTTTTT. The rearrangement links TRBV28 to TRBJ2-2; tentative D call: TRBD1 (6 bases). Germline V gene data show CDR1 as MDHEN and CDR2 as SYDVKM. Deletions cut 3 bases from V and 7 bases from J, with 9 bases between. The CDR3 length is 13 residues. The full variable domain, with the rest looked up from reference TRBV28 and TRBJ2-2, is DVKVTQSSRYLVKRTGEKVFLECVQDMDHENMFWYRQDPGLGLRLIYFSYDVKMKEKGDIPEGYSVSREKKERFSLILESASTNQTSMYLCASSLGARGELFFGEGSRLTVL.

V and J are TRBV6-1 and TRBJ1-1; D remains unclear. Germline values: CDR1 MNHNS, CDR2 SASEGT. The CDR3 has 12 amino acids. Trimming took off 7 bases at V and 1 base at J, with 7 bases between the two ends. The CDR3 region is CASMDWNTEAFF. In DNA form, the CDR3 reads TGTGCCAGCATGGACTGGAACACTGAAGCTTTCTTT.

The genes are TRBV7-3 and TRBJ1-1; D may be TRBD1 (6 bases). This CDR3 contains 13 residues. Germline V gene data show CDR1 as SGHTA and CDR2 as FQGTGA. V dropped 5 bases and J dropped 5 bases, with 12 bases sitting between them. The CDR3 sequence: CASSQQGKTEAFF. The CDR3 DNA is TGTGCCAGCAGCCAACAGGGAAAGACTGAAGCTTTCTTT.

This clone was seen more than once but under ten times. Here the CDR3 reads CASSFAAGAAETQYF. The CDR3 bases are TGTGCCAGCAGCTTTGCGGCGGGAGCGGCGGAGACCCAGTACTTC. The genes are TRBV5-4 and TRBJ2-5; 7 bases match TRBD2. V lost 2 bases, J lost 5 bases, and 9 bases stayed unmatched. Germline CDR1 reads SGHNT; CDR2 reads YYREEE (reference sequence). This CDR3 has 15 amino acids.

The V gene is TRBV2, the J gene TRBJ2-1, with 7 bases fitting TRBD2. The germline CDR1 and CDR2 sequences are SNHLY and FYNNEI. This CDR3 comprises 14 residues. V lost 6 bases, J lost 6 bases, and 8 bases stayed unmatched. CDR3 sequence (DNA): TGTGCCAGCAGGCCCGGACTAGATAGCAATGAGCAGTTCTTC. Protein: CASRPGLDSNEQFF.

The V call is TRBV4-2, the J call TRBJ1-5; 10 bases agree with TRBD1. CDR1 is LGHNA, CDR2 YNFKEQ, per germline. This CDR3 is built from 15 residues. The J segment lost 7 bases and the V segment lost 3 bases, leaving 6 bases of the junction unmatched. CDR3 loop: CASSQAGTGAQPQHF. DNA of the CDR3: TGTGCCAGCAGCCAGGCCGGGACAGGGGCCCAGCCCCAGCATTTT.

The chain is built from TRBV28 and TRBJ1-5; D uncertain. Trimming left V 5 bases short and J 6 bases short, with 14 bases between. The CDR3 has 14 amino acids. Germline CDR1 and CDR2: MDHEN and SYDVKM. The CDR3 nucleotides read TGTGCCAGCAGTCCCTCGGGAGGGTTTCAGCCCCAGCATTTT. This translates into CASSPSGGFQPQHF.

This clone turned up a few times. The CDR3 here is CATKLGGGSTDTQYF. The CDR3 coding sequence is TGTGCCACTAAACTTGGCGGCGGGAGCACAGATACGCAGTATTTT. The chain employs TRBV2 and TRBJ2-3; the D gene is possibly TRBD2 (5 bases). The CDR3 is 15 residues long. The germline gives CDR1 SNHLY, CDR2 FYNNEI. V was shortened by 10 bases and J by 0 bases, with 17 bases between the two germline ends.

Comment on this clone: The same CDR3 arises from other DNA sequences in this sample as well. This chain links TRBV6-5 with TRBJ2-1; TRBD2 matches 8 bases. V lost 6 bases, J lost 0 bases, and 4 bases stayed unmatched. The CDR3 is 15 residues long. Per germline, CDR1 MNHEY and CDR2 SVGAGI. CDR3 DNA: TGTGCCAGCAGATTAGCGGGGAGCTCCTACAATGAGCAGTTCTTC. As protein: CASRLAGSSYNEQFF.

This clone was counted only a few times. The CDR3 DNA reads as TGTGCCAGCAGACCCCGCACAATTAACAATGAGCAGTTCTTC. It is translated as CASRPRTINNEQFF. The V gene is TRBV28, the J gene TRBJ2-1; no firm D call. The CDR3 covers 14 residues. Germline CDR1 and CDR2: MDHEN and SYDVKM. V was shortened by 6 bases and J by 5 bases, with 14 bases between the two germline ends.

The V call is TRBV15, the J call TRBJ2-5; a possible D gene is TRBD2 (6 bases). The CDR3 covers 14 residues. V gave up 0 bases and J gave up 5 bases, with 10 bases separating them. CDR1 and CDR2 from the germline V gene are LNHNV and YYDKDF (reference sequence). The CDR3 nucleotides are TGTGCCACCAGCAGAGAGGTAGCGGCCGAGACCCAGTACTTC. As protein: CATSREVAAETQYF. The full variable domain, with the rest looked up from reference TRBV15 and TRBJ2-5, is DAMVIQNPRYQVTQFGKPVTLSCSQTLNHNVMYWYQQKSSQAPKLLFHYYDKDFNNEADTPDNFQSRRPNTSFCFLDIRSPGLGDTAMYLCATSREVAAETQYFGPGTRLLVL.

Worth noting for this clone: The same CDR3 is also encoded by other DNA sequences in this sample. J is TRBJ2-5 and V is TRBV18; TRBD2 might be the D (5 bases). Per germline, CDR1 KGHSH and CDR2 LQKENI. Between the trimmed V and J ends, which lost 1 base and 3 bases, there was a span of 6 bases. The CDR3 runs 13 residues. CDR3 coding DNA: TGTGCCAGCTCACCACGGCGGGAAGAGACCCAGTACTTC. Amino acid sequence: CASSPRREETQYF.

This clone was picked up a small number of times. CDR3 amino acids: CASSAVNSGANVLTF. Here the CDR3 DNA reads TGTGCCAGCAGTGCGGTGAACTCTGGGGCCAACGTCCTGACTTTC. The chain uses TRBV2 and TRBJ2-6, with unresolved D. Germline CDR1 reads SNHLY; CDR2 reads FYNNEI. V was clipped by 4 bases and J by 0 bases, with 7 bases between them. The CDR3 has 15 residues.

J is TRBJ2-5 and V is TRBV7-9, with TRBD2 matching over 10 bases. Germline V lookup: CDR1 SEHNR, CDR2 FQNEAQ (reference sequence). The length of the CDR3 is 15 residues. Unmatched junction bases numbered 7, after V lost 5 bases and J lost 4 bases. The CDR3 region has the DNA TGTGCCAGCAGCCCGTCTAGCGGGAGCACAGAGACCCAGTACTTC. This sequence encodes CASSPSSGSTETQYF. Full variable domain (outside the CDR3, taken from reference TRBV7-9 and TRBJ2-5): DTGVSQNPRHKITKRGQNVTFRCDPISEHNRLYWYRQTLGQGPEFLTYFQNEAQLEKSRLLSDRFSAERPKGSFSTLEIQRTEQGDSAMYLCASSPSSGSTETQYFGPGTRLLVL.

The chain has TRBV7-9 and TRBJ1-3, with D possibly matching TRBD1 (6 bases). Trimming removed 3 bases at V and 2 bases at J, with 17 bases between. The germline V gene encodes CDR1 SEHNR and CDR2 FQNEAQ (reference sequence). The CDR3 loop spans 17 amino acids. CDR3 DNA: TGTGCCAGCAGCTTTTCACCAGGGGCCGATGCTGGAAACACCATATATTTT. Translated, it gives CASSFSPGADAGNTIYF. The entire variable domain, with the rest obtained from reference TRBV7-9 and TRBJ1-3, is as follows: DTGVSQNPRHKITKRGQNVTFRCDPISEHNRLYWYRQTLGQGPEFLTYFQNEAQLEKSRLLSDRFSAERPKGSFSTLEIQRTEQGDSAMYLCASSFSPGADAGNTIYFGEGSWLTVV.

This clone was detected a few times. The chain links TRBV4-3 to TRBJ2-1, with a weak D call TRBD2 (5 bases). Trimming shortened V by 0 bases and J by 6 bases, and 15 bases separated the two germline ends. Germline CDR1 LGHNA, CDR2 YSLEER. The CDR3 consists of 16 residues. For the CDR3, the DNA is TGCGCCAGCAGCCAAGACACTAGTAAAGTGAGCAATGAGCAGTTCTTC. Amino acid sequence: CASSQDTSKVSNEQFF.

This clone came up a few times. This chain connects TRBV6-5 to TRBJ1-1; D remains unclear. The germline V gene has CDR1 MNHEY and CDR2 SVGAGI. The CDR3 extends over 13 amino acids. V lost 5 bases, J lost 1 base, and 8 bases lay in between. CDR3 sequence: CASSKNRNTEAFF. The CDR3 DNA follows: TGTGCCAGCAGTAAGAACAGGAACACTGAAGCTTTCTTT.

This clone was counted a few times. The chain carries TRBV6-5 and TRBJ1-1, with 7 bases identical to TRBD1. V dropped 7 bases and J dropped 5; count of bases not matched to a gene: 7. CDR1 is MNHEY, CDR2 SVGAGI, per germline. There are 13 residues in the CDR3. The CDR3 DNA is TGTGCCAGCACTGGCAGGGGGACGACTGAAGCTTTCTTT. This translates into CASTGRGTTEAFF.

This clone was counted only a few times. The chain recombines TRBV29-1 with TRBJ2-2, with 7 bases lining up with TRBD2. Germline V gives CDR1 SQVTM, CDR2 ANQGSEA. The CDR3 extends over 14 amino acids. V trimming: 7 bases; J trimming: 0 bases; junction bases outside the gene matches: 5. CDR3 bases: TGCAGCGGGGGGGGAGTTTCGAACACCGGGGAGCTGTTTTTT. This sequence encodes CSGGGVSNTGELFF.

In its sample, this clone was seen a few times. The CDR3 DNA reads TGTGCCAGCAGCCAAACGACTAGCCCCTCCTACAATGAGCAGTTCTTC. Encoded protein: CASSQTTSPSYNEQFF. The chain carries TRBV4-2 and TRBJ2-1; 7 nucleotides agree with TRBD2. V gave up 2 bases and J gave up 0 bases; unmatched junction bases: 4. CDR1 is LGHNA, CDR2 YNFKEQ, per germline. This CDR3 spans 16 amino acids.